This TCR beta chain was observed in a study of T-cell memory formation after mild COVID-19. Study-wide results and limits: CM and EM subsets held most contracting CD4+ clones; EMRA held CD8+ ones. Proof of SARS-CoV-2 specificity was absent for the second-wave clones that crested on day 37. Cross-reactive memory seemingly joined, as some responding clones were found in pre-infection memory.

A word on this clonotype: Its antigen is still unknown.

TCRdb recomputed calls from the 5' RACE reads with MiXCR, one row per CDR3 protein. This table holds around 200,000 distinct CDR3 sequences, 20% to 25% found once. Deletions cut 6 bases from V and 3 bases from J, with 14 bases between. The CDR3 is 14 amino acids. This receptor was obtained from an adult woman who had mild COVID-19 (a few samples of this study predate the infection). Cell type and time point are not known. This rearrangement joins TRBV12-3 or TRBV12-4 to TRBJ1-1; weak D call: TRBD1 (6 bases). Sequencing was done on a sample of PBMCs or a T cell subset sorted from them (not recorded which). Here the CDR3 reads CASSQVNRDTEAFF. CDR3 DNA: TGTGCCAGCAGCCAGGTAAACAGGGACACTGAAGCTTTCTTT.